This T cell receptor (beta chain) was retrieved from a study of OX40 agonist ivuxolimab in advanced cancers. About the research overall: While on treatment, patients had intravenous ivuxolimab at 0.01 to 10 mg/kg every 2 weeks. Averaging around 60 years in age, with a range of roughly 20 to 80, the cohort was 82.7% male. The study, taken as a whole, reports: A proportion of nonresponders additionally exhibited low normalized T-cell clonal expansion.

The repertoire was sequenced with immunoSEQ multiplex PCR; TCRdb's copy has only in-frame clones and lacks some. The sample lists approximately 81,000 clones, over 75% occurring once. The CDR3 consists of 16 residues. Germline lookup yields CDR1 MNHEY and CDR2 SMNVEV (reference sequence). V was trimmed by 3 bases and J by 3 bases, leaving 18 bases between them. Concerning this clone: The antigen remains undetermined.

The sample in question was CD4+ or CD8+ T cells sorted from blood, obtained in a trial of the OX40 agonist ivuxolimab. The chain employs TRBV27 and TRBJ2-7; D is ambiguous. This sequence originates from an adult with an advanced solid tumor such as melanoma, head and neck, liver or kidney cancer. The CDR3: CASSFSGAATNYEQYF. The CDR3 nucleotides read TGTGCCAGCAGTTTCTCCGGAGCAGCTACAAACTACGAGCAGTACTTC.